Presented here are 25 T cell receptor beta chains from one specimen sequenced in a study of control samples from healthy donors and cancer patients (dated by TCRdb to between 2020 and 2021). Receptor amplification or capture employed the immunoSEQ multiplex PCR assay. Held by TCRdb, this immuneACCESS table contains in-frame sequences only and omits some clones. Under half of the omission traces to an unresolved V gene where checked; the cause of the rest is unknown. The sample table lists about 130,000 clones, 85% to 95% of them with a count of one. About 14% of the sample is in the top ten clones. The sample comprised PBMCs. Receptors originate from a man aged 55-75 years with colorectal cancer.

The V and J genes are TRBV6-5 and TRBJ2-7; TRBD1 matches at 7 bases. The CDR3 has 13 residues. Germline trimming cut 6 bases from V and 3 bases from J; bases unmatched to any gene: 5. Germline assignment: CDR1 MNHEY and CDR2 SVGAGI. The CDR3 reads CASSQDRFYEQYF. The DNA for the CDR3 is TGTGCCAGCAGCCAGGACAGGTTCTACGAGCAGTACTTC.

The sample holds one count of this clone. The CDR3 region has the DNA TGTGCCAGCAGTGACCCTCCGGGGGCACCCTACGAGCAGTACTTC. Its translation: CASSDPPGAPYEQYF. V gene TRBV2 combines with J gene TRBJ2-7, with D perhaps TRBD1 or TRBD2 (6 bases each). V lost 3 bases and J lost 2, with 14 bases in between. Germline CDR1 reads SNHLY; CDR2 reads FYNNEI. The CDR3 extends over 15 amino acids.

The chain employs TRBV5-1 and TRBJ1-2; 9 nucleotides match TRBD1. Per germline, CDR1 SGHRS and CDR2 YFSETQ. The V gene end was trimmed by 0 bases and the J gene end by 8 bases; junction bases not matched to a gene: 8. The CDR3 has 15 amino acids. The CDR3 DNA sequence: TGCGCCAGCAGCTTGGGAGGACAGGGGAGTGGAGGCTACACCTTC. Translated, it gives CASSLGGQGSGGYTF.

The V call is TRBV12-3 or TRBV12-4, the J call TRBJ1-1; D remains unclear. CDR3 size: 13 residues. The V end was cut by 3 bases, the J end by 1 base, with 6 bases between. This CDR3 reads CASSFGENTEAFF. CDR3 coding DNA: TGTGCCAGCAGTTTTGGGGAGAACACTGAAGCTTTCTTT.

The chain links TRBV6-2 or TRBV6-3 to TRBJ2-3; D unresolved. CDR1 MNHEY and CDR2 SVGEGT come from the germline V gene. Trimming shortened V by 0 bases and J by 1 base, and 8 bases separated the two germline ends. The CDR3 extends over 15 amino acids. The CDR3 DNA is TGTGCCAGCAGTTACTCGAAAACTCGCACAGATACGCAGTATTTT. Its protein is CASSYSKTRTDTQYF.

This sequence joins TRBV6-6 and TRBJ2-1; possibly TRBD1 for D (5 bases). V was shortened by 2 bases and J by 8 bases, with 13 bases between the two germline ends. Germline-derived CDR1 and CDR2 are MNHNY and SVGAGI (reference sequence). CDR3 size: 14 residues. This CDR3 reads CASSYRREGDEQFF. The CDR3 DNA follows: TGTGCCAGCAGTTACCGCAGGGAAGGGGATGAGCAGTTCTTC.

This rearrangement joins TRBV29-1 to TRBJ2-7; the D gene could be TRBD1 or TRBD2 (5 bases each). Trimming left V 0 bases short and J 3 bases short, with 15 bases between. The CDR3 is 15 residues long. CDR1 is SQVTM, CDR2 ANQGSEA, per germline. This chain's CDR3 is CSVEDLSGSGYEQYF. CDR3 coding DNA: TGCAGCGTTGAAGATCTTTCAGGGAGCGGCTACGAGCAGTACTTC.

The J gene is TRBJ2-7, the V gene TRBV4-1, with 14 nucleotides matching TRBD2. Germline V gene lookup returns CDR1 MGHRA and CDR2 YSYEKL. Trimming cost V 4 bases and J 3 bases; bases outside gene matches: 5. The CDR3 has 16 residues. The DNA for the CDR3 is TGCGCCAGCAGCCGGGGACTAGCGGGGGACCTCTACGAGCAGTACTTC. It codes for CASSRGLAGDLYEQYF.

J is TRBJ1-5 and V is TRBV5-3, with TRBD1 identical over 9 bases. TRBV5-3 is sorted into the ORF group, with uncertain function. With V trimmed by 4 bases and J by 4 bases, 12 bases remained unmatched. This CDR3 has 17 amino acids. The CDR3, as DNA: TGTGCCAGAAGCCCAGGACAGGGGTGTAACAATAATCAGCCCCAGCATTTT. As protein: CARSPGQGCNNNQPQHF.

V usage is TRBV19 and J usage is TRBJ1-6; D may be TRBD1 (5 bases). The CDR3 runs to 17 residues. Trimming removed 3 bases from V and 0 bases from J, with 12 bases in between. Germline CDR1 LNHDA, CDR2 SQIVND (reference sequence). The CDR3 DNA reads TGTGCCAGTAGTATGGTGTTGGGGGACTCCTATAATTCACCCCTCCACTTT. Translating it yields CASSMVLGDSYNSPLHF.

The chain carries TRBV5-4 and TRBJ2-7; the D is unclear. CDR1 and CDR2 from the germline V gene are SGHNT and YYREEE (reference sequence). The CDR3 is made up of 12 amino acids. The V end lost 3 bases, the J end lost 6 bases, and 10 bases lay between the germline ends. The CDR3 sequence: CASSSVLGEQYF. In DNA form, the CDR3 reads TGTGCCAGCAGCTCGGTTTTAGGCGAGCAGTACTTC. Variable domain in full (rest from reference TRBV5-4 and TRBJ2-7): ETGVTQSPTHLIKTRGQQVTLRCSSQSGHNTVSWYQQALGQGPQFIFQYYREEENGRGNFPPRFSGLQFPNYSSELNVNALELDDSALYLCASSSVLGEQYFGPGTRLTVT.

CDR3 DNA sequence: TGTGCCAGCAGTTATCCAGGCGGGATTCGCTACTCTGGGGCCAACGTCCTGACTTTC. Translating gives CASSYPGGIRYSGANVLTF. The chain couples TRBV6-2 or TRBV6-3 to TRBJ2-6; maybe TRBD2 (6 bases). The length of the CDR3 is 19 residues. The ends were cut back, 3 bases at V and 0 bases at J, with 18 bases in the middle. Germline V CDR1 and CDR2: MNHEY, SVGEGT.

The J gene is TRBJ1-5, the V gene TRBV5-8; 11 bases fit TRBD1. The ends lost 3 bases at V and 1 base at J; junction bases unmatched: 3. The CDR3 contains 16 residues. Germline-derived CDR1 and CDR2 are SGHTS and YDEGEE. This CDR3 is CASSSGQGVSNQPQHF. In nucleotides, the CDR3 is TGTGCCAGCAGCTCGGGACAGGGGGTCAGCAATCAGCCCCAGCATTTT.

The rearrangement uses TRBV9 and TRBJ2-7; 9 nucleotides line up with TRBD2. J lost 2 bases, V lost 0 bases, and 3 bases had no gene match. CDR3 length: 15 residues. CDR1 SGDLS and CDR2 YYNGEE come from the germline V gene. The CDR3 sequence is CASSVAASGAYEQYF. The CDR3 region has the DNA TGTGCCAGCAGCGTAGCGGCTAGCGGGGCCTACGAGCAGTACTTC.

This clone appeared once. J is TRBJ1-2 and V is TRBV5-6; D is uncertain. The CDR3 is made up of 15 amino acids. The germline V gene has CDR1 SGHDT and CDR2 YYEEEE. V was cut by 0 bases and J by 0 bases, with 9 bases left in between. The CDR3 nucleotides read TGTGCCAGCAGCTTGGGGGTAGCCCCTAACTATGGCTACACCTTC. Protein sequence: CASSLGVAPNYGYTF.

V and J are TRBV5-6 and TRBJ2-2; D possibly corresponds to TRBD1 (6 bases). In germline, CDR1 is SGHDT, CDR2 YYEEEE. Trimming took 4 bases from V and 1 from J, leaving 8 bases between them. This CDR3 is built from 14 residues. The DNA for the CDR3 is TGTGCCAGCAGCCGCAGGGGGAACACCGGGGAGCTGTTTTTT. This sequence encodes CASSRRGNTGELFF. Full variable domain (missing parts from reference TRBV5-6 and TRBJ2-2): DAGVTQSPTHLIKTRGQQVTLRCSPKSGHDTVSWYQQALGQGPQFIFQYYEEEERQRGNFPDRFSGHQFPNYSSELNVNALLLGDSALYLCASSRRGNTGELFFGEGSRLTVL.

The chain employs TRBV4-1 and TRBJ1-6, with a tentative D call TRBD1 (6 bases). The CDR3 loop spans 18 amino acids. V was cut by 1 base and J by 5 bases, with 18 bases left in between. CDR1 is MGHRA and CDR2 is YSYEKL in the germline V gene. As DNA, the CDR3 is TGCGCCAGCAGCCAAGGTCCCTCCAGGACAGCAGATAATTCACCCCTCCACTTT. Its protein product is CASSQGPSRTADNSPLHF.

The chain recombines TRBV2 with TRBJ2-3; possibly TRBD1 for D (6 bases). Germline CDR1 and CDR2: SNHLY and FYNNEI. The V end lost 3 bases, the J end lost 4 bases, and 17 bases lay between the germline ends. The CDR3 covers 16 residues. CDR3 in amino acids: CASSDLQGIPADTQYF. The CDR3 DNA reads as TGTGCCAGCAGTGACTTACAGGGTATCCCTGCAGATACGCAGTATTTT.

This chain uses TRBV19 with TRBJ1-1; D is ambiguous. Trimming left V 5 bases short and J 10 bases short, with 14 bases between. This CDR3 comprises 12 residues. Germline V CDR1 and CDR2: LNHDA, SQIVND (reference sequence). The CDR3 region is CASSRESHRAFF. As DNA, the CDR3 is TGTGCCAGTAGTCGGGAAAGTCATCGAGCTTTCTTT. Complete variable domain (other parts from reference TRBV19 and TRBJ1-1): DGGITQSPKYLFRKEGQNVTLSCEQNLNHDAMYWYRQDPGQGLRLIYYSQIVNDFQKGDIAEGYSVSREKKESFPLTVTSAQKNPTAFYLCASSRESHRAFFGQGTRLTVV.

This clone was observed a handful of times. This chain links TRBV6-6 with TRBJ1-2; no reliable D call. CDR1 and CDR2 (germline): MNHNY, SVGAGI (reference sequence). V gave up 5 bases and J gave up 7 bases, with 14 bases separating them. The CDR3 has 13 amino acids. Here the CDR3 reads CASSPWPSFGYTF. CDR3 DNA: TGTGCCAGCAGTCCTTGGCCTTCTTTTGGCTACACCTTC.

The chain links TRBV6-5 to TRBJ2-4, with D possibly TRBD1 on 5 matching bases. The CDR3 totals 14 residues. Deletions cut 6 bases from V and 12 bases from J, with 21 bases between. Germline lookup yields CDR1 MNHEY and CDR2 SVGAGI. CDR3 in DNA: TGTGCCAGCAGCCTAGACAGCCGAGTAAGCGCTCAGTACTTC. Translating it yields CASSLDSRVSAQYF.

CDR3 nucleotide sequence: TGTGCCAGCAGCGAATTCGACAGGGGGCGTATGGACACCGGGGAGCTGTTTTTT. It codes for CASSEFDRGRMDTGELFF. This chain joins TRBV9 and TRBJ2-2; 10 bases are a match to TRBD1. Trimming at V came to 3 bases and at J to 3 bases, leaving 11 bases not matched to a gene. The CDR3 is 18 amino acids. Germline V CDR1 and CDR2: SGDLS, YYNGEE.

The V gene is TRBV30, the J gene TRBJ1-5; the D is unclear. Trimming took off 0 bases at V and 5 bases at J, with 8 bases between the two ends. From germline, CDR1 is GTSNPN and CDR2 SVGIG (reference sequence). This CDR3 spans 13 amino acids. This chain's CDR3 is CAWSVGLDQPQHF. CDR3 sequence (DNA): TGTGCCTGGAGTGTAGGGCTCGATCAGCCCCAGCATTTT.

This chain connects TRBV18 to TRBJ2-1; D possibly corresponds to TRBD1 (6 bases). Trimming took 3 bases from V and 6 from J, leaving 18 bases between them. This CDR3 is 16 amino acids long. Germline V lookup: CDR1 KGHSH, CDR2 LQKENI. CDR3 DNA: TGTGCCAGCTCACCCTCAATGGCAGGGGAGTCCAATGAGCAGTTCTTC. It is translated as CASSPSMAGESNEQFF.

In its sample, this clone was seen once. This chain connects TRBV4-2 to TRBJ2-7; TRBD1 agrees at 7 bases. This CDR3 is built from 16 residues. The trim removed 1 base at V and 4 bases at J, leaving 10 bases unmatched. Germline assignment: CDR1 LGHNA and CDR2 YNFKEQ. CDR3: CASSQGAGTAPYEQYF. CDR3 coding DNA: TGTGCCAGCAGCCAAGGGGCCGGGACAGCGCCTTACGAGCAGTACTTC.